This T cell receptor (beta chain) was recovered during a study of CD8 T cells in ankylosing spondylitis. Study-wide points: Disease-linked clones displayed a CD8+ phenotype and appeared relatively rarely in peripheral blood. A TCR beta motif of several highly homologous variants seemed to mark ankylosing spondylitis blood. Several of the motif variants were reported before in synovial fluid and blood from reactive arthritis. From matched ankylosing spondylitis synovial fluid, disease-linked clones were reportedly recovered at significantly enriched levels.

With V trimmed by 5 bases and J by 12 bases, 19 bases remained unmatched. The CDR3 runs to 16 residues. Germline V gene sequence: CDR1 MGHRA, CDR2 YSYEKL. This clonotype showed up just a few times. Its antigen is undetermined. Preparation of TCR beta libraries was done by quantitative 5'-RACE with molecular barcodes. TCRdb redid the calling of the 5' RACE reads with MiXCR, one entry per CDR3 protein. This table has around 490,000 distinct CDR3 sequences, roughly 5.2% appearing once. This receptor was obtained from a male donor with ankylosing spondylitis. This chain connects TRBV4-1 to TRBJ2-1; the match to TRBD2 covers 7 bases. The sample taken for sequencing was blood, either unsorted or a sorted T cell fraction (not recorded which). The CDR3 reads CASSGRGRESSIGQFF. The CDR3, as DNA: TGCGCCAGCAGCGGCCGAGGGCGGGAGTCCTCAATAGGGCAGTTCTTC.